This TCR beta chain was captured by sequencing in a study of blood T cell repertoires in COVID-19. Germline V CDR1 and CDR2: MNHEY, SVGAGI. V lost 7 bases, J lost 4 bases, and 19 bases lay in between. The CDR3 runs to 15 residues. Generated by immunoSEQ multiplex PCR, the TCRdb table keeps only in-frame clones and is missing some. Seen here are about 160,000 clones, approximately 84% observed once, and the top ten hold roughly 8.3%. While infection was still active, Seattle patients were enrolled and then followed longitudinally. The sequenced material came from peripheral blood. This sequence joins TRBV6-5 and TRBJ1-2, with D possibly TRBD1 on 6 matching bases. The receptor comes from a woman aged 55-69 years with COVID-19, enrolled during active disease. CDR3 residues: CASKSDSSNLYGYTF. The CDR3 DNA sequence: TGTGCCAGCAAGTCGGACAGCTCCAACCTCTATGGCTACACCTTC.